This section outlines one T cell receptor beta chain sequence together with its context. Its antigen specificity is not known. One base away there is no much larger clone; base qualities are not given. The sample belongs to a study of T-cell memory formation after mild COVID-19 (dated by TCRdb to about 2021). A note on the overall study: Most TCR sequence clusters were specific to one of the two donors. Longitudinal TCRalpha and TCRbeta repertoire sequencing tracked T-cell clones expanding and contracting after mild COVID-19 in a couple of donors. Two young, previously healthy adult volunteers, one female and one male, were included in the cohort. What the authors observed across the whole study: Some responding clones were detected in pre-infection memory, which suggested that pre-existing cross-reactive memory T cells had joined the SARS-CoV-2 response. Only two mild cases were covered in the study, and larger cohorts including severe cases with pre-infection samples were considered necessary. Contracting CD4+ clones were found mainly in CM and EM memory subsets, while CD8+ clones were enriched in EMRA. Clones that contracted from day 15 to 85 showed balanced CD4/CD8 phenotypes, whereas a second wave of clones that expanded from day 15 to 37 leaned towards CD4+. The second-wave clones that peaked on day 37 were not confirmed to be SARS-CoV-2 specific.

Ficoll-Paque density gradient centrifugation was the method used to isolate PBMCs. V sheds 2 bases and J sheds 1 base, leaving 8 bases between their ends. The CDR3 sequence holds 13 residues, the cysteine and phenylalanine included. The read is trimmed to its CDR3 DNA, 39 bases read in frame from base 1. CDR1 and CDR2, looked up from the germline V gene (reference sequence), are DFQATT and SNEGSKA. This sample was sequenced with an Illumina NovaSeq 6000. TCRalpha and TCRbeta cDNA libraries were built by 5'RACE with constant-segment primers, adding sample barcodes and unique molecular identifiers. Trizol reagent was used to extract RNA from every sample. Libraries were amplified in two PCR steps, with a second sample barcode and Illumina TruSeq adapters added in the second step. Sequencing of the libraries was done on an Illumina NovaSeq, producing 2 x 150 bp paired-end reads. The original pipeline was this. With migec v1.2.7, reads were demultiplexed and then collapsed into UMI-guided consensus sequences. Using mixcr v2.1.11, UMI consensuses were aligned to TRA and TRB V and J templates and then assembled into clonotypes. A clonotype was counted as expanded or contracted only when both edgeR and NoisET called the clonotype significant, with the noise models trained on biological replicates. For edgeR calls, the cutoffs were a false discovery rate-adjusted p below 0.01 and a log2 fold-change threshold of 1. As an exploratory analysis of dynamics, PCA with hierarchical clustering was applied to max-normalized trajectories of the 1000 most abundant clonotypes. Separately sequenced CD4+ and CD8+ repertoires were used to assign a CD4 or CD8 phenotype to each responding clone. The raw public data were reprocessed by TCRdb itself: fastp quality trimming at Q25, MiXCR clonotype calling, in-frame beta chains only. Here each entry gathers all rows of one CDR3 protein and keeps the most common genes and DNA. The authors' filters were not applied to this entry. The sample includes 500,000 to 600,000 distinct CDR3 sequences, with 18% observed a single time. Of the sample, around 12% falls within the top ten clones.

The chain uses TRBV20-1 and TRBJ1-1, and TRBD1 may be the D gene, going by 5 matching bases. This TCR was recovered from an adult woman who had mild COVID-19 (a few samples of this study predate the infection). The sample titles of this study are shuffled in the database, so cell type and time point are left out; the donor was told from shared clones. The specimen was PBMCs or a T cell subset sorted from them (not recorded which). Read as DNA, the sequence is TGCAGTGCTAGACTGGGGGGGAACACTGAAGCTTTCTTT. This gives the protein CSARLGGNTEAFF.